This TCR beta chain was found in a study of cytomegalovirus exposure and HLA in healthy donors. 60 Vbeta and 13 Jbeta primers were used in PCR. Produced via immunoSEQ multiplex PCR; TCRdb's table is partial and in-frame only. The sample includes 150,000 to 200,000 clones, around three quarters of them seen just once. This clone was seen only once. The V segment lost 4 bases and the J segment 7 bases; nucleotides outside the gene matches: 8. CDR3 length equals 14 residues. Germline values: CDR1 ENHRY, CDR2 SYGVKD. The clonotype originates from a man aged 40-55 years in good health and CMV-seronegative. The V call is TRBV10-3, the J call TRBJ1-1; TRBD1 matches 8 bases. The sample comprised PBMCs. CDR3 nucleotide sequence: TGTGCCATCAGTGTTCCAGGGGGCGCGGTTGAAGCTTTCTTT. The encoded protein is CAISVPGGAVEAFF.